The T cell receptor (beta chain) described here comes from a study of graft-versus-host responses after intestinal transplantation. Across the study: Anti-thymocyte globulin was used for induction in all recipients, who then took tacrolimus and steroids for roughly 3 years. Study results and caveats: Allografts of patients with graft-donor T cell macrochimerism showed high graft-versus-host to host-versus-graft clone ratios. Recipient marrow showed GvH clones, some seen first in ileum or blood. Early HvG declines after transplant were associated with peak circulating GvH clone levels.

Concerning this clone itself: Its matching antigen is unknown.

Trimming left V 2 bases short and J 4 bases short, with 5 bases between. The germline gives CDR1 MDHEN, CDR2 SYDVKM. The CDR3 runs to 12 residues. The assay was immunoSEQ multiplex PCR, and TCRdb's table has in-frame clones only and misses some. The table includes some 76,000 clones, roughly 87% detected once. This specimen was unstimulated CD8+ T cells sorted from spleen or lymph node cells, taken before transplant. The sequence derives from a human donor who was the organ donor for an intestinal transplant. This rearrangement joins TRBV28 to TRBJ1-2; D is uncertain. The CDR3 here is CASSLGVYGYTF. The CDR3 nucleotides read TGTGCCAGCAGTTTAGGAGTCTATGGCTACACCTTC.